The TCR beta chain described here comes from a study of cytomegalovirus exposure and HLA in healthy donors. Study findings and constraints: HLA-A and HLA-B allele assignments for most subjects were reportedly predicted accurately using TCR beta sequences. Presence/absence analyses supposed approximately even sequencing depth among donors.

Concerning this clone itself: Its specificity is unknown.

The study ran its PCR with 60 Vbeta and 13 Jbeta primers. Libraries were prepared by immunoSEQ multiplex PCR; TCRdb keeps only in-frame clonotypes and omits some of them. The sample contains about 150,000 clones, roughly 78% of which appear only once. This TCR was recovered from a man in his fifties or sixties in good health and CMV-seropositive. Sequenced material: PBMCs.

The CDR3: CASSSRGGASADTQYF. The CDR3 nucleotides read TGTGCCAGCAGCTCGCGCGGGGGGGCCAGCGCAGATACGCAGTATTTT. This chain connects TRBV13 to TRBJ2-3; 9 nucleotides agree with TRBD2. After removal of 4 bases from V and 4 bases from J, the junction contained 9 bases not matched to a gene. Germline assignment: CDR1 PRHDT and CDR2 FYEKMQ (reference sequence). This CDR3 contains 16 residues.